This is a list of T cell receptor beta chains from one sample in a study of blood T cell repertoires in COVID-19. Repertoires were generated with immunoSEQ multiplex PCR, while TCRdb's copy carries only in-frame clones and drops some. The sample has tens of thousands of clones, over 75% seen once. The sequenced material came from peripheral blood. These receptors came from a woman in her sixties with active COVID-19. CDR3s include the opening cysteine and the closing phenylalanine or tryptophan. Fields, in order: V gene, J gene, D gene, clone size, CDR3 DNA, CDR3 protein. D genes are given only for firm matches. Only part of the rows carry a size: once, few, many, or a class if the clone is expanded.

>TRBV27|TRBJ2-1|TRBD2|-
TGTGCCAGCAGTTTAACTAGCGCCTACAATGAGCAGTTCTTC
CASSLTSAYNEQFF
>TRBV6-4|TRBJ1-5|TRBD1|-
TGTGCCAGCAACTTTACAGGGGGCAGAAAGCATCAGCCCCAGCATTTT
CASNFTGGRKHQPQHF
>TRBV9|TRBJ2-1|-|-
TGTGCCAGCAGCGTAGGCCCAGATGGAGCCTACAATGAGCAGTTCTTC
CASSVGPDGAYNEQFF
>TRBV5-8|TRBJ2-1|TRBD2|-
TGTGCCAGCAGCTTGGTCGTCGGGAGGAATGAGCAGTTCTTC
CASSLVVGRNEQFF
>TRBV24-1|TRBJ2-3|TRBD2|-
TGTGCCACCAGTGATTTCTCGGGGACTAGCGGGGTTAATACGCAGTATTTT
CATSDFSGTSGVNTQYF
>TRBV19|TRBJ1-5|TRBD1|-
TGTGCCAGTAGTATAACAGGGGACAATCAGCCCCAGCATTTT
CASSITGDNQPQHF
>TRBV2|TRBJ2-2|-|once
TGTGCCAGCAGTGACGTCGAGGGTAACACCGGGGAGCTGTTTTTT
CASSDVEGNTGELFF
>TRBV2|TRBJ2-1|-|-
TGTGCCAGCAGAAGGTCGGAGAGCTACAATGAGCAGTTCTTC
CASRRSESYNEQFF
>TRBV3-1/TRBV3-2|TRBJ1-5|TRBD1|-
TGTGCCAGCAGCCAGGGACAGGTTGAGCCCCAGCATTTT
CASSQGQVEPQHF
>TRBV2|TRBJ2-3|TRBD2|-
TGTGCCAGCAGGGATACTAGCGGCACAGATACGCAGTATTTT
CASRDTSGTDTQYF
>TRBV20-1|TRBJ2-3|TRBD2|-
TGCAGTGCTAGTCGGCGGGAGGGCCTTCAGCCTAGCACAGATACGCAGTATTTT
CSASRREGLQPSTDTQYF
>TRBV6-5|TRBJ1-2|TRBD1|-
TGTGCCAGCAGCCTTGACAGGGGGCGGGCGGGGGGCTACACCTTC
CASSLDRGRAGGYTF
>TRBV27|TRBJ2-5|-|-
TGTGCCACCTCATCAGGGCAAGGGCTTCAAGAGACCCAGTACTTC
CATSSGQGLQETQYF